This T cell receptor (beta chain) is from a study of blood T cell repertoires in COVID-19. Unmatched junction bases numbered 4, after V lost 4 bases and J lost 2 bases. Germline lookup yields CDR1 KGHDR and CDR2 SFDVKD. The CDR3 totals 16 residues. Assay: immunoSEQ multiplex PCR; the TCRdb copy retains only in-frame clones and omits some. This sample carries fewer than 350,000 clones, about 89% of them seen once, and the ten largest clones take 4% to 6%. The sequencing sample was made of PBMCs or T cells enriched from blood (not recorded which). The receptor comes from a man aged 55-75 years who had recovered from COVID-19. The rearrangement uses TRBV24-1 and TRBJ2-1, with 10 positions matching TRBD2. The DNA of the CDR3 is TGTGCCACCAGTGACTCAACTAGCGGGGCCTACAATGAGCAGTTCTTC. Translation: CATSDSTSGAYNEQFF.